This TCR beta chain appears in the sequencing data of a study of blood T cell repertoires in COVID-19. Across the whole study: Acute and convalescent COVID-19 specimens originated in the United States, Italy and Spain. T cells, B-cell-depleted T cells, or PBMCs supplied cDNA or gDNA.

Per germline, CDR1 LNHDA and CDR2 SQIVND (reference sequence). Losses at the gene ends were 2 bases for V and 1 base for J; bases not matched to a gene: 3. The CDR3 has 15 residues. In this sample, this clone turned up a few times. As processed by the authors: Amplified reference gene primers provided the basis for estimating nucleated cell counts. Clones were sequenced by immunoSEQ multiplex PCR, and TCRdb holds only the in-frame ones, with some missing. V and J calls and clone size are as listed in that table; D and trimming were resolved from the DNA. The sample comprises roughly 120,000 clones, less than 85% of which are singletons, and less than 15% rests with the top ten.

The sequence was collected from a human donor in a cohort sampled during active COVID-19. V is TRBV19 and J is TRBJ1-1; 8 bases match TRBD1. Sequencing input: peripheral blood. Here the CDR3 DNA reads TGTGCCAGTAGTATACAGGGGGCACCGAACACTGAAGCTTTCTTT. Translated: CASSIQGAPNTEAFF.